The clone carrying this TCR beta chain has ten or more counts. A single record per CDR3 protein comes from TCRdb applying MiXCR to the RT-PCR reads. The sample records 390,000 or so distinct CDR3 sequences, 16% being singletons. This entry comes from a study of patients and donors after allogeneic stem cell transplantation. Deletions cut 6 bases from V and 1 base from J, with 16 bases between. The CDR3 extends over 16 amino acids. Germline CDR1 MNHEY, CDR2 SMNVEV (reference sequence). Sequenced sample: blood, either unsorted or a sorted T cell fraction (not recorded which). The TCR comes from a human donor who was either an allogeneic HSCT recipient or a stem cell or donor lymphocyte infusion donor (not recorded which). It is not recorded whose cells these are; they may come from a transplant donor. The J gene is TRBJ1-5, the V gene TRBV27; no definite D call. The CDR3 nucleotides read TGTGCCAGCAGCCAACTAGGCACCAGAAGCAATCAGCCCCAGCATTTT. Translating gives CASSQLGTRSNQPQHF.